This entry concerns a single TCR beta chain. The data belong to a study of blood T cell repertoires in COVID-19. Study-level information: Acute and convalescent COVID-19 specimens originated in the United States, Italy and Spain.

Profiling relied on immunoSEQ multiplex PCR, and the TCRdb table lists in-frame clones only, not all of them. The data show roughly 100,000 clones, around 81% seen once. Germline loops: CDR1 MNHNY, CDR2 SVGAGI (reference sequence). The V and J ends lost 10 bases and 1 base respectively, with 13 bases between them. This CDR3 is built from 13 residues. The V gene is TRBV6-6, the J gene TRBJ1-1; a weak D match, TRBD1 (5 bases). Sequenced input: peripheral blood. The origin of this receptor is a woman in her 70s with acute or convalescent COVID-19. The CDR3 protein is CAITRDRNTEAFF. DNA for the CDR3: TGTGCCATCACGAGAGACAGGAACACTGAAGCTTTCTTT.